The rows below give T cell receptor beta chains drawn from one sample of a study of cytotoxic CD8 clonotypes in ibrutinib-treated CLL. Repertoires were generated with immunoSEQ multiplex PCR, while TCRdb's copy carries only in-frame clones and drops some. The data contain 160,000 or so clones, around 84% of them singletons. The input for sequencing was PBMCs, taken after 12 months of ibrutinib treatment. The source is a human donor with chronic lymphocytic leukemia. Each CDR3 is given without its conserved first and last residue. The order of the fields is D gene, V gene, J gene, CDR3 protein. D genes are given only for firm matches.

>.|TRBV15|TRBJ2-5
ATSRVGPLQETQY
>.|TRBV5-5|TRBJ1-4
ASSPGQEGATNEKLF
>TRBD2|TRBV5-4|TRBJ2-2
ASRGAGTNTGELF
>.|TRBV4-3|TRBJ2-3
ASSQDFASGTDTQY
>.|TRBV6-1|TRBJ2-7
ASSEMGILYEQY
>.|TRBV19|TRBJ1-5
ASSTGRNNQPQH
>.|TRBV6-5|TRBJ2-2
ASVGGRLNTGELF
>TRBD1|TRBV28|TRBJ1-1
ASSLGQGRGEAF
>TRBD2|TRBV7-9|TRBJ2-1
ASRILAGGDEQF
>TRBD2|TRBV7-9|TRBJ2-1
ASSLAGPGGYNEQF
>.|TRBV29-1|TRBJ1-2
SVDQGTLSNYGYT
>.|TRBV11-3|TRBJ2-7
ASSLGRSPGMEQY
>TRBD1|TRBV5-4|TRBJ1-2
ASSFSQGASYGYT
>.|TRBV5-6|TRBJ1-5
ASSFRRGNQPQH
>TRBD1|TRBV10-3|TRBJ2-7
AIGGQGTYEQY
>TRBD1|TRBV4-1|TRBJ1-4
ASSQAARRGLSGEKLF